Reported below is one T cell receptor beta chain. Its antigen is not known. This sample was taken from a study of shared clonotypes between healthy human individuals. The study's findings and limits: The diversity represented, both genetic and in exposure history, was limited by few donors.

Method: immunoSEQ multiplex PCR; TCRdb's copy keeps in-frame clones and lacks some. The table shows about 2.3 million clones, with 92% occurring only once. With 0 bases removed from V and 2 bases from J, the gap between germline ends came to 12 bases. The germline CDR1 and CDR2 sequences are MNHEY and SVGAGI. The CDR3 is 16 amino acids. This TCR derives from a man younger than 35 in good health. Some clones in this sample may be carry-over from other donors' samples. V gene TRBV6-5 combines with J gene TRBJ2-3, with D perhaps matching TRBD1 (5 bases). Material for sequencing was naive CD4+ T cells from PBMCs. The subset here: CD45RA+ positively selected. CDR3: CASSYSVDTLTDTQYF. CDR3 nucleotides: TGTGCCAGCAGTTACTCGGTGGACACTCTCACAGATACGCAGTATTTT.